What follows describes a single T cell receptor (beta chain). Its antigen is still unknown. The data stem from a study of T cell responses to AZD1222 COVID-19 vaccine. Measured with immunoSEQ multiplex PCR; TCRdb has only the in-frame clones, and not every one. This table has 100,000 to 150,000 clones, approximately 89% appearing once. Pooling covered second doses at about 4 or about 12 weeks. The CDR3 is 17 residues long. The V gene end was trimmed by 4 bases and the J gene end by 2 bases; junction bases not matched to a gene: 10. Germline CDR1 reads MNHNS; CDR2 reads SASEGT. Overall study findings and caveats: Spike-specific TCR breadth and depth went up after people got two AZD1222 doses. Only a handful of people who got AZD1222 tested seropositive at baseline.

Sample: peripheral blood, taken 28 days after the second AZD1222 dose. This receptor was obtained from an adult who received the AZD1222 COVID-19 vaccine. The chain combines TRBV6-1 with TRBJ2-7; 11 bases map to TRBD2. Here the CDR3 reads CASSVNSGGARPYEQYF. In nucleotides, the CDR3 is TGTGCCAGCAGTGTTAATAGCGGGGGGGCGCGTCCCTACGAGCAGTACTTC.